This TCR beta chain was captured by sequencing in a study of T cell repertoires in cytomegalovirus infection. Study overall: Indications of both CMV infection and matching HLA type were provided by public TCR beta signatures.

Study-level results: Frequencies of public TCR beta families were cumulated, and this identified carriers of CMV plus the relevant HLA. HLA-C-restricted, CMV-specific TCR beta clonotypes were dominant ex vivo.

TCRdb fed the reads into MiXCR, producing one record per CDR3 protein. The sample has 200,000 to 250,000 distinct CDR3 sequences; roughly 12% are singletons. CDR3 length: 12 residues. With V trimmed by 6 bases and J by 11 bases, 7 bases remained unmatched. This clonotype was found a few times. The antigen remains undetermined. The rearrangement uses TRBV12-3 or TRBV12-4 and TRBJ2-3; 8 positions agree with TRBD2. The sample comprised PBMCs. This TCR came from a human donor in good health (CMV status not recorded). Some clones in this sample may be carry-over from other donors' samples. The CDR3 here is CASRSGLGEQYF. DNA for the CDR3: TGTGCCAGCAGATCGGGACTAGGGGAGCAGTATTTT.